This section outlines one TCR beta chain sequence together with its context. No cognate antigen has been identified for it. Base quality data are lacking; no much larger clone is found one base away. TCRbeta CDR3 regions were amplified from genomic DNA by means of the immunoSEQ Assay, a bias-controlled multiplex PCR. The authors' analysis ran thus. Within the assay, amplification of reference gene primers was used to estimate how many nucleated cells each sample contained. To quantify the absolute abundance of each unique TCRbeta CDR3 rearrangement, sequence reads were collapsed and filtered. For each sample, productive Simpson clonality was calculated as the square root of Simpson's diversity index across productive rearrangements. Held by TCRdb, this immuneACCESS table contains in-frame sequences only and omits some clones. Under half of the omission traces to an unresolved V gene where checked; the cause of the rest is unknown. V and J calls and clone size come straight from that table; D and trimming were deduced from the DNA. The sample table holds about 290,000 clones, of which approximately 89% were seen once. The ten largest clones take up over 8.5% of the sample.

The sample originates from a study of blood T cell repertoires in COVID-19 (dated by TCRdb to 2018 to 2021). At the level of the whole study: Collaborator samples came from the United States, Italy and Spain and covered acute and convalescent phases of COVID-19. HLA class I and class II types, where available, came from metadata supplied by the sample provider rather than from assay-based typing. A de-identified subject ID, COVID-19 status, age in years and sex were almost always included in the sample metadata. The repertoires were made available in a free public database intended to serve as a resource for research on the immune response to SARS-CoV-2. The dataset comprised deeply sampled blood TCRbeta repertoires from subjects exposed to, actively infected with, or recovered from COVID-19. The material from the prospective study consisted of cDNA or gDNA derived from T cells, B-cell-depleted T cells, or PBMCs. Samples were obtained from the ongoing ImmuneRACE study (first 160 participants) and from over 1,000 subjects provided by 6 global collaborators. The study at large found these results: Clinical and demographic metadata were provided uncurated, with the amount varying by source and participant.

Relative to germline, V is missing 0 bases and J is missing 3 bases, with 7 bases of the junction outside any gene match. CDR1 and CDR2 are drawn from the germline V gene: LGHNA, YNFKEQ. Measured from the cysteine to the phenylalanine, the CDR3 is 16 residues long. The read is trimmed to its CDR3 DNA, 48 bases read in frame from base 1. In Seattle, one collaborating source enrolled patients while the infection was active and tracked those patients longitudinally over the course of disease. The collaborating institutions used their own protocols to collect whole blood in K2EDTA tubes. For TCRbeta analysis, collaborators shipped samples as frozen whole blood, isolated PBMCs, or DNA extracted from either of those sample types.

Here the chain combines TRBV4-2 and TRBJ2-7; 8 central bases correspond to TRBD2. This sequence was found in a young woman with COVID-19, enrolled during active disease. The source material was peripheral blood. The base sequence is TGTGCCAGCAGCCAAGATTTACTGGCGGGGGGCTACGAGCAGTACTTC. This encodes CASSQDLLAGGYEQYF.